This T cell receptor beta chain appears in the sequencing data of a study of cytomegalovirus exposure and HLA in healthy donors (dated by TCRdb to 2015 to 2018). Turning to the overall study: According to an earlier analysis of several hundred of the donors, about 180 million T cells yielded 117 million unique TCR beta sequences and 276 Gb of sequence data. A later analysis re-analyzed previously published TCR beta repertoires from about 600 donors and added high-resolution HLA genotyping to study TCR occurrence patterns. The T cell repertoires of about 700 subjects were profiled by immunosequencing and related to cytomegalovirus serostatus. In an earlier analysis of 587 of the donors, high-throughput TCR beta sequencing was used to judge whether each TCR beta V gene segment behaved as functional or pseudogenic. Alongside the repertoire data, information on donor age, sex, ethnicity and CMV serostatus was compiled. Four or five DR-DQ haplotypes were handled as single units for association and clustering because linkage in the cohort was strong. To predict cytomegalovirus infection status, the study brought together high-throughput TCR immunosequencing, statistical association of individual TCRs with disease status, and machine learning. In addition to the first cohort of approximately 650 subjects, a separate validation cohort of 130 or so different subjects was used. Approximately 300 gigabases of sequencing data and around 88 million unique TCR sequences made up an early release that covered several hundred HLA-typed donors. A later genetic analysis took genome-wide SNP genotypes for about three fifths of the 666 donors and used that subset as a discovery cohort. The number of typed donors differed by locus: 629-630 for A, B, C, DRB1 and DQB1; approximately 540 for DQA1; 606 for DPA1; and around 450 for DPB1. Of the roughly 400 genotyped donors, over 70% fell in the genetic ancestry cluster associated with self-reported Caucasian donors. Class I and class II HLA loci were covered by the typing at four-digit resolution. The study aimed to test whether cataloging public T cell receptors could reveal signatures of past pathogen exposure. Across 398 genotyped donors of the cohort, an average of approximately 200,000 unique TCR beta nucleotide sequences per donor were sequenced, and about a sixth of those sequences were non-productive. The later analysis used no new phenotypic data to find candidate immune exposures, relying instead on TCR beta sequences and their occurrence across donors. All discovery cohort repertoires had been generated using a single sequencing platform.

The cohort was made up of about 670 healthy bone marrow donors. All cohort members were sampled while nominally healthy, although unrecorded immune exposures were likely present. The donor was CMV seronegative and belonged to the group of 352 seronegative cohort members. A peripheral blood sample was provided by each donor, and peripheral blood mononuclear cells were used for TCR beta sequencing. Genomic DNA extraction from the blood cell samples was performed with the Qiagen DNeasy Blood Extraction Kit. Study-wide findings and limitations: In a later analysis, TCR association rates were found to vary across HLA loci, with the most associated TCRs seen for DRB1 alleles and the fewest for HLA-C alleles. In a later analysis, several top co-occurrence clusters were reported to appear linked to parvovirus B19, influenza, CMV and Epstein-Barr virus. CMV serostatus was the only immune exposure information available for the cohort. Only TCR beta chains were sequenced in this cohort, and the absence of alpha or paired-chain data limited detectable features. In vitro tests confirmed that a few of the cytomegalovirus-associated TCR beta chains recognize cytomegalovirus antigens. The classifier was reported to diagnose cytomegalovirus status with high specificity and sensitivity in both the original and validation cohorts. The presence/absence analyses assumed that sequencing depth was roughly uniform across donors, and that assumption may not be true. Assigning TCR associations to individual alleles was difficult when HLA alleles, especially DR and DQ, strongly co-occurred. Correlated functional status among segregating V segments might reflect linkage disequilibrium, but an unknown experimental factor could not be ruled out. In a later analysis, HLA-associated TCR beta chains showed more clonal expansion and lower generation probabilities than non-associated chains that were equally common. While some public TCRs were present in many individuals, most TCR sequences turned up only very rarely across donors. A later genetic analysis reported fewer N-insertions in productive TCRs among donors in an Asian-associated ancestry cluster than the roughly 700-donor mean. The study listed approximately 150 TCR beta chains as associated with cytomegalovirus. It was suggested by the authors that the approach could potentially be generalized to other disease states and immunological phenotypes. The earlier analysis of almost 600 of the donors excluded some 16 rarely observed V segments, including chromosome 9 orphons, because counts were too low. According to a later analysis, most CMV-associated TCR beta chains appeared to be HLA-restricted, and the HLA associations seemed to be driven largely by CMV exposure. In a later genetic analysis, a missense DCLRE1C variant was associated with V-gene and J-gene trimming of TCR beta chains, and the association was replicated in an independent cohort. Broadly in line with IMGT annotations, most TCR beta V segments showed up in productive rearrangements about 87% or about 30% of the time in an earlier analysis of several hundred of the donors. Because HLA typing was missing for some donors at each locus, association tests included only the typed subset. A further reported finding was that TCR beta sequences accurately predicted the HLA-A and HLA-B alleles for most subjects in the first cohort. A cluster of highly shared sequence variants was judged likely to be a technical artifact of the sequencing pipeline. Specific HLA alleles were associated with 15,000 to 20,000 TCR beta sequences at a false discovery rate of 0.05 in a later analysis. Because the 87-base-pair reads could not distinguish some IMGT-functional V segments, including TRBV6-2 and TRBV6-3, those segments were excluded.

For this clone: It has no known antigen specificity. No much larger clone exists at a distance of one base, and base qualities are not known.

The CDR3 starts with the cysteine, ends with the phenylalanine, and has 14 residues. CDR3 DNA only is kept here, 42 bases in frame from base 1. Sequences SEHNR (CDR1) and FQNEAQ (CDR2) are obtained from the germline V gene (reference sequence). V is pruned by 8 bases and J by 2 bases, leaving 7 bases of the junction without a gene match. The library relied on the immunoSEQ multiplex PCR assay. For the multiplex PCR, a mixture combining 60 forward primers for TCR Vbeta segments and 13 reverse primers for TCR Jbeta segments was used. The CDR3 region of rearranged TCR beta genes was amplified from genomic DNA with a multiplex PCR assay. Amplified TCR beta libraries were sequenced as 87-base-pair reads on the Illumina HiSeq System. In the original analysis: In a later analysis, roughly 80 million unique TCR beta chains were counted across the 690 or so repertoires, and roughly 11 million of these chains were shared by at least two donors. Raw reads were error-corrected and collapsed into unique sequences with a nearest-neighbor algorithm that merged closely related sequences to remove PCR and sequencing errors. V, D and J gene segments were assigned by aligning CDR3 sequences to IMGT reference sequences. For a sequence to be retained, at least a six-nucleotide match to both a V gene segment and a J gene segment was required. Rearrangements were classified as productive when the CDR3 lacked stop codons and remained in frame with V and J, and all other rearrangements were classified as non-productive. CDR3 was defined according to IMGT convention as the region running from the second conserved V-encoded cysteine to the conserved J-encoded phenylalanine. The earlier analysis of about 620 of the donors excluded sequences that lacked an unambiguous match to a single V gene segment. In an earlier analysis of 500 to 750 of the donors, V segments were called functional above 56.7% productive rearrangements and were called segregating when the between-donor standard deviation exceeded 5%. A statistical classification framework was developed to diagnose cytomegalovirus status using the catalog of TCR beta chain sequences. V and J gene assignment, in a later analysis, came from comparing TCR nucleotide sequences with IMGT/GENE-DB human TR gene sequences. The TCRdist pipeline was used in a later analysis to assign CDR3 sequences and most-parsimonious VDJ recombination scenarios. In a later analysis, every TCR beta chain was defined by the combination of its CDR3 amino acid sequence and its V-gene family, and reads without a unique V-gene family were dropped. A later analysis removed roughly 590 highly shared, low-generation-probability nucleotide sequences to deal with suspected cross-contamination and a sequencing artifact. In a later analysis, a clonal expansion index was calculated for each public chain from normalized within-repertoire ranks of inferred template counts. Generation probabilities in a later analysis came from a VDJ recombination model fitted to out-of-frame rearrangements, and those results were checked against IGoR. In a later analysis, hypergeometric tests were used to score TCR-TCR, TCR-HLA and TCR-CMV co-occurrence, with a repertoire-size bias correction applied to TCR pairs. A later analysis estimated false discovery rates by permuting HLA or CMV assignments 20 times. In a later analysis, co-occurring TCRs were grouped using DBSCAN, and TCRdist sequence similarity was added for clustering within HLA-allele-positive subsets. Repertoires with fewer than 30,000 or more than 120,000 public chains were left out of co-occurrence clustering, as were five repertoires with anomalous nucleotide sharing. As stored in TCRdb, this immuneACCESS dataset retains in-frame rearrangements with V and J assigned. A fraction of the clones does not appear; measured against another copy, unresolved V genes explain less than half of the discrepancy, and the remainder lacks a known reason. V, J and clone size are taken as reported in that table, and D and trimming were inferred from the DNA itself. For this sample the table gives some 90,000 clones, of which about two thirds were detected only once. The ten most abundant clones make up 2.5% to 3% of the sample.

This TCR was sampled from a man in his forties or fifties in good health and CMV-seronegative. The sequence links TRBV7-9 to TRBJ2-7, and TRBD1 matches 9 of the central bases. Sequenced sample: PBMCs. The nucleotides are TGTGCCAGCGGCCTGGGACAGGGTACCTACGAGCAGTACTTC. Its product reads: CASGLGQGTYEQYF. Where the CDR3 stops, the reference TRBV7-9 and TRBJ2-7 genes take over; the full variable domain is DTGVSQNPRHKITKRGQNVTFRCDPISEHNRLYWYRQTLGQGPEFLTYFQNEAQLEKSRLLSDRFSAERPKGSFSTLEIQRTEQGDSAMYLCASGLGQGTYEQYFGPGTRLTVT.